The clone carrying this T cell receptor beta chain was seen more than once but under ten times. Its specificity is not known. By quantitative 5'-RACE with molecular barcodes, the TCR beta libraries were made. TCRdb processed the 5' RACE reads anew with MiXCR; each CDR3 protein has one entry. The sample carries roughly 700,000 distinct CDR3 sequences, roughly 19% recorded once. This record comes from a study of CD8 T cells in ankylosing spondylitis. The CDR3 has 15 residues. J gave up 4 bases and V 6 bases, and 8 bases lay outside the gene matches. Germline CDR1 and CDR2: SNHLY and FYNNEI. The study, taken as a whole, reports: Characteristic of ankylosing spondylitis blood, it appeared, was a TCR beta motif comprising roughly 8 highly homologous variants. In reactive arthritis synovial fluid and blood, some motif variants had been reported before. Disease-linked clones had a CD8+ phenotype and relatively low frequency in peripheral blood. From matched ankylosing spondylitis synovial fluid, disease-linked clones were reportedly recovered at significantly enriched levels.

Material: blood, either unsorted or a sorted T cell fraction (not recorded which). V and J are TRBV2 and TRBJ2-2; 7 bases line up with TRBD1. This TCR came from a male donor with ankylosing spondylitis. DNA of the CDR3: TGTGCCAGCAGGGTAGGGGGCGGTGTCACCGGGGAGCTGTTTTTT. Protein product: CASRVGGGVTGELFF.